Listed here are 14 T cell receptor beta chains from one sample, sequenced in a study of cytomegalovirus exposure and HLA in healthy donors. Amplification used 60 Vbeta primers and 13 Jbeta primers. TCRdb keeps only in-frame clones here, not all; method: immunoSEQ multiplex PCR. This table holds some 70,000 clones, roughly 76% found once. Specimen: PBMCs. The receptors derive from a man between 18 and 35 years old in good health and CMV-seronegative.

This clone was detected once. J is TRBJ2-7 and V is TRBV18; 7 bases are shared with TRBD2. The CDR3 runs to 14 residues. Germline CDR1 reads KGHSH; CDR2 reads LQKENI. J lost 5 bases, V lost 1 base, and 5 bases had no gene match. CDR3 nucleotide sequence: TGTGCCAGCTCACCACTGAGGGGAGGGGACGAGCAGTACGTC. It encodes CASSPLRGGDEQYV.

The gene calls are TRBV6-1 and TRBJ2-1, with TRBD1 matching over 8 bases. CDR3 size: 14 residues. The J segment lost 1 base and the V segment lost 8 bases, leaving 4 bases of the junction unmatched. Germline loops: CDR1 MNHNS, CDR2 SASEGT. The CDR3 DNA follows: TGTGCCAGCGACTGGGACAGGTCCTACAATGAGCAGTTCTTC. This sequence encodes CASDWDRSYNEQFF.

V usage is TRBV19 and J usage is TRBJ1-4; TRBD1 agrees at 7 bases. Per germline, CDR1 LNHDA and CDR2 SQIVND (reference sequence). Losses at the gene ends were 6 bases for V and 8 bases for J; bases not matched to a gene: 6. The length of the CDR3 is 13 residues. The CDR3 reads CASSRTGGEKLFF. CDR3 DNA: TGTGCCAGTAGCCGGACAGGAGGGGAAAAACTGTTTTTT.

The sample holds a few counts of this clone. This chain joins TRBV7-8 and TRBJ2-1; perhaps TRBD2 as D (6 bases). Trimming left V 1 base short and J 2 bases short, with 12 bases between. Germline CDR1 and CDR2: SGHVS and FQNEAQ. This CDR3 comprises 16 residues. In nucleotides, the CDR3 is TGTGCCAGCAGCTTAGTGGGTAGCGGTCCCTACAATGAGCAGTTCTTC. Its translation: CASSLVGSGPYNEQFF.

CDR3 residues: CASRRTGVMNTEAFF. CDR3 coding DNA: TGTGCCAGCAGACGGACAGGGGTCATGAACACTGAAGCTTTCTTT. The J gene is TRBJ1-1, the V gene TRBV9; 9 nucleotides match TRBD1. The germline V gene encodes CDR1 SGDLS and CDR2 YYNGEE. V lost 5 bases to trimming and J lost 0 bases; unmatched junction nucleotides: 5. The CDR3 loop spans 15 amino acids.

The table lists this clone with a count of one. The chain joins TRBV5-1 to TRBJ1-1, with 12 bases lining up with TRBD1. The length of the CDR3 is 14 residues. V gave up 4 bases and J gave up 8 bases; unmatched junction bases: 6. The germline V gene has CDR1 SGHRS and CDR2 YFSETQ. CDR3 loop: CASSPGTGGLEAFF. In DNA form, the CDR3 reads TGCGCCAGCAGCCCCGGGACAGGGGGCCTAGAAGCTTTCTTT.

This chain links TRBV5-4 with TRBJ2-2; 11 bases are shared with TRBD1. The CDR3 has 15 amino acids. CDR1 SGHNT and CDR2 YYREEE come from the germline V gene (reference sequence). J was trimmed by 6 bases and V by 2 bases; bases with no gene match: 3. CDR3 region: CASSFSGQGAGELFF. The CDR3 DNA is TGTGCCAGCAGCTTTTCGGGACAGGGGGCCGGGGAGCTGTTTTTT.

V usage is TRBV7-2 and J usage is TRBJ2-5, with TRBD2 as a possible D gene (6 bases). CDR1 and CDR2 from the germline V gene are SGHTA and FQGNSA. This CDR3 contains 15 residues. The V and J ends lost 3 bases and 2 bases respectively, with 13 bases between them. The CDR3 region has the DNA TGTGCCAGCAGCTTTAACCTTGGGGGGCAAGAGACCCAGTACTTC. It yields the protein CASSFNLGGQETQYF.

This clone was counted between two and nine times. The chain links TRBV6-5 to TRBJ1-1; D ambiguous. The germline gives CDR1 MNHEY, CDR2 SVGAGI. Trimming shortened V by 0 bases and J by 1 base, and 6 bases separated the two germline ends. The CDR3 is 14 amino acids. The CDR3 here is CASSYSSQNTEAFF. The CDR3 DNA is TGTGCCAGCAGTTACTCGAGTCAGAACACTGAAGCTTTCTTT.

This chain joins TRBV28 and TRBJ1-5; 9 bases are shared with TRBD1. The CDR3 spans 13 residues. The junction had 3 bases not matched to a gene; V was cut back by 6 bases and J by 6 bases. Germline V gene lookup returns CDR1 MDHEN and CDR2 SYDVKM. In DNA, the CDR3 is TGTGCCAGCAGCACGGACAGGGGTCAGCCCCAGCATTTT. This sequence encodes CASSTDRGQPQHF. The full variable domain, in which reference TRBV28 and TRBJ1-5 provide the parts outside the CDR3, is DVKVTQSSRYLVKRTGEKVFLECVQDMDHENMFWYRQDPGLGLRLIYFSYDVKMKEKGDIPEGYSVSREKKERFSLILESASTNQTSMYLCASSTDRGQPQHFGDGTRLSIL.

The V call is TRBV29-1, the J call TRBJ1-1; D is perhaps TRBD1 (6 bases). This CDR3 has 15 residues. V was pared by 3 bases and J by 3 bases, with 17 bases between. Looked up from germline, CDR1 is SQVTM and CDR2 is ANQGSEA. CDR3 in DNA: TGCAGCGTTGATGGCGGCCGAGGGGGATACACTGAAGCTTTCTTT. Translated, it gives CSVDGGRGGYTEAFF.

The CDR3 spells CASSPGREDSYEQYF. The CDR3 nucleotides read TGCGCCAGCTCTCCAGGACGGGAAGACTCCTACGAGCAGTACTTC. V and J are TRBV10-1 and TRBJ2-7; the D gene is possibly TRBD2 (5 bases). Per the germline V gene, CDR1 is WNHNN and CDR2 is SYGVQD (reference sequence). The CDR3 contains 15 residues. Trimming took off 8 bases at V and 0 bases at J, with 17 bases between the two ends.

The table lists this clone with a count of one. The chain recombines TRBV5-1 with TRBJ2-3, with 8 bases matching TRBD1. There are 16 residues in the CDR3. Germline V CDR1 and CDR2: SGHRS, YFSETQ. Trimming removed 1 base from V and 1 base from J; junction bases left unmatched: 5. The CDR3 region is CASSLSGGRGTDTQYF. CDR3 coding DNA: TGCGCCAGCAGCTTGTCAGGGGGCCGGGGCACAGATACGCAGTATTTT.

The CDR3 sequence: CASSEARRINEKLFF. The CDR3 nucleotides read TGTGCCAGCAGTGAAGCGCGCAGGATTAATGAAAAACTGTTTTTT. The V gene is TRBV2, the J gene TRBJ1-4; D is unclear. CDR1 SNHLY and CDR2 FYNNEI come from the germline V gene. Trimming left V 0 bases short and J 4 bases short, with 9 bases between. The CDR3 is 15 amino acids.